These 24 T cell receptor beta chains were sequenced from one sample in a study of identical twins (dated by TCRdb to 2015 to 2016). The receptor library was made with 5' RACE. These reads were obtained on an Illumina HiSeq 2000. Through fastp at Q25 and MiXCR, TCRdb rebuilt clones from the public reads, retaining in-frame beta chains. Entries are consolidated by CDR3 protein sequence, retaining the most common genes and DNA. The sample records around 450,000 distinct CDR3 sequences, 11% to 15% of which are singletons. In total, the top ten clones hold roughly 0.5% of the sample. These data are also associated with another study on yellow fever vaccine responses in identical twins.

The sequencing sample was made of CD4+ T cells sorted from blood. The receptors here all came from a woman aged 18-30 years in good health.

This clonotype was counted a few times. The V call is TRBV11-2, the J call TRBJ2-7; 13 bases align to TRBD2. Trimming removed 1 base from V and 3 bases from J; junction bases left unmatched: 9. The CDR3 is made up of 18 amino acids. Looked up from germline, CDR1 is SGHAT and CDR2 is FQNNGV. The CDR3 DNA reads as TGTGCCAGCAGCTTAGGACTAGCGGGGGGCCTGGGGTACTACGAGCAGTACTTC. This sequence encodes CASSLGLAGGLGYYEQYF. The complete variable domain, with remaining parts taken from reference TRBV11-2 and TRBJ2-7, reads EAGVAQSPRYKIIEKRQSVAFWCNPISGHATLYWYQQILGQGPKLLIQFQNNGVVDDSQLPKDRFSAERLKGVDSTLKIQPAKLEDSAVYLCASSLGLAGGLGYYEQYFGPGTRLTVT.

V usage is TRBV7-3 and J usage is TRBJ2-3; D is perhaps TRBD1 or TRBD2 (5 bases each). CDR1 and CDR2 (germline): SGHTA, FQGTGA. V gave up 5 bases and J gave up 3 bases, with 12 bases separating them. This CDR3 comprises 14 residues. The CDR3 loop reads CASSIRDGTDTQYF. CDR3 bases: TGTGCCAGCAGCATCCGGGACGGAACAGATACGCAGTATTTT.

The genes are TRBV7-2 and TRBJ2-7; 7 bases line up with TRBD1. The CDR3 extends over 15 amino acids. Germline V CDR1 and CDR2: SGHTA, FQGNSA. V shed 5 bases and J 0 bases; nucleotides not matched to a gene: 7. CDR3 bases: TGTGCCAGCAGCCTCATAGGGACAGCCTCCTACGAGCAGTACTTC. It codes for CASSLIGTASYEQYF.

This chain joins TRBV11-1 and TRBJ2-3; TRBD2 matches at 8 bases. Germline V gives CDR1 SGHAT, CDR2 FQDESV (reference sequence). The CDR3 has 15 residues. The trim removed 4 bases at V and 6 bases at J, leaving 9 bases unmatched. As DNA, the CDR3 is TGTGCCAGCAGCTCGTCAGGACGGGAGGGGGATACGCAGTATTTT. Protein product: CASSSSGREGDTQYF.

This clonotype was seen a handful of times. The chain employs TRBV3-1 and TRBJ2-7; 7 positions match TRBD2. V trimming: 1 base; J trimming: 3 bases; junction bases outside the gene matches: 12. The length of the CDR3 is 17 residues. The germline gives CDR1 LGHDT, CDR2 YNNKEL (reference sequence). The CDR3, as DNA: TGTGCCAGCAGCCAAGTATTAGGGTCGGGACTACACTACGAGCAGTACTTC. Protein sequence: CASSQVLGSGLHYEQYF.

The sample holds a few counts of this clonotype. The V gene is TRBV20-1, the J gene TRBJ2-5; the D gene is possibly TRBD2 (7 bases). Germline V gene lookup returns CDR1 DFQATT and CDR2 SNEGSKA (reference sequence). The germline V and J ends were trimmed by 6 bases and 4 bases, with 21 bases remaining between them. The CDR3 is 15 amino acids. Written as DNA, the CDR3 is TGCAGTGCCACGTCTGAGGGGGGGTATGGAGAGACCCAGTACTTC. It is translated as CSATSEGGYGETQYF.

The V call is TRBV20-1, the J call TRBJ2-1; 10 bases align to TRBD2. V trimming: 3 bases; J trimming: 7 bases; junction bases outside the gene matches: 12. Germline V gene lookup returns CDR1 DFQATT and CDR2 SNEGSKA (reference sequence). CDR3 length: 16 residues. The DNA for the CDR3 is TGCAGTGCTAGCAAACGAGCGGGAGGGCCAAGGAATGAGCAGTTCTTC. Amino acid sequence: CSASKRAGGPRNEQFF.

The rearrangement links TRBV7-2 to TRBJ2-5; 11 bases agree with TRBD2. The CDR3 consists of 16 residues. The V and J ends lost 4 bases and 4 bases, in that order; junction bases with no gene match: 8. Germline lookup yields CDR1 SGHTA and CDR2 FQGNSA. The CDR3: CASSSLSGGAAETQYF. In DNA, the CDR3 is TGTGCCAGCAGCTCCCTTAGCGGGGGGGCGGCAGAGACCCAGTACTTC.

This clonotype showed up many times. V usage is TRBV28 and J usage is TRBJ2-7; no clear D gene. V shed 3 bases and J shed 1 base, with 7 bases lying between them. The CDR3 extends over 13 amino acids. The germline CDR1 and CDR2 sequences are MDHEN and SYDVKM. CDR3 nucleotide sequence: TGTGCCAGCAGTTTGGCCAGGTCCTACGAGCAGTACTTC. Translated, it gives CASSLARSYEQYF.

The sample holds a few counts of this clonotype. The J gene is TRBJ2-3, the V gene TRBV25-1; 7 nucleotides align to TRBD1. From germline, CDR1 is MGHDK and CDR2 SYGVNS. After removal of 2 bases from V and 6 bases from J, the junction contained 8 bases not matched to a gene. CDR3 size: 15 residues. The DNA of the CDR3 is TGTGCCAGCAGTGAAGTGGGGACAGTCGGTGATACGCAGTATTTT. Amino acids: CASSEVGTVGDTQYF. The variable domain in full, completed from reference TRBV25-1 and TRBJ2-3, reads EADIYQTPRYLVIGTGKKITLECSQTMGHDKMYWYQQDPGMELHLIHYSYGVNSTEKGDLSSESTVSRIRTEHFPLTLESARPSHTSQYLCASSEVGTVGDTQYFGPGTRLTVL.

This clonotype was observed a few times. The V and J genes are TRBV28 and TRBJ1-2; a possible D gene is TRBD1 (5 bases). The CDR3 length is 15 residues. The V gene lost 1 base and the J gene lost 3 bases, with 12 bases spanning the gap. Germline CDR1 is MDHEN and CDR2 is SYDVKM. CDR3 sequence: CASSLFRGRDYGYTF. The DNA of the CDR3 is TGTGCCAGCAGTTTATTCCGGGGGAGGGACTATGGCTACACCTTC.

The chain combines TRBV7-9 with TRBJ2-6; no clear D. Looked up from germline, CDR1 is SEHNR and CDR2 is FQNEAQ (reference sequence). CDR3 length: 15 residues. The V end was cut by 5 bases, the J end by 1 base, with 9 bases between. For the CDR3, the DNA is TGTGCCAGCAGCCGCCGGGTTTCTGGGGCCAACGTCCTGACTTTC. It yields the protein CASSRRVSGANVLTF.

This clonotype was counted many times. V gene TRBV29-1 combines with J gene TRBJ2-1, with D tentatively TRBD1 or TRBD2 (6 bases each). In germline, CDR1 is SQVTM, CDR2 ANQGSEA. The CDR3 contains 13 residues. Trimming took off 3 bases at V and 6 bases at J, with 12 bases between the two ends. CDR3 loop: CSVDYRGRNEQFF. CDR3 sequence (DNA): TGCAGCGTTGACTACCGGGGGCGCAATGAGCAGTTCTTC.

This clonotype was picked up many times. V and J are TRBV29-1 and TRBJ2-1; 7 positions match TRBD2. Looked up from germline, CDR1 is SQVTM and CDR2 is ANQGSEA. Trimming cost V 7 bases and J 8 bases; bases outside gene matches: 11. This CDR3 spans 13 amino acids. The CDR3 is CSAASGGRDEQFF. In DNA form, the CDR3 reads TGCAGCGCCGCATCGGGGGGTCGGGATGAGCAGTTCTTC.

V is TRBV28 and J is TRBJ1-5; D call uncertain. The germline CDR1 and CDR2 sequences are MDHEN and SYDVKM. The CDR3 loop spans 16 amino acids. V was pared by 6 bases and J by 11 bases, with 26 bases between. CDR3 residues: CASSSNPGPRREAQHF. The CDR3 region has the DNA TGTGCCAGCAGCTCCAACCCGGGCCCTCGGAGAGAGGCCCAGCATTTT. The variable domain in full, with the rest retrieved from reference TRBV28 and TRBJ1-5, is DVKVTQSSRYLVKRTGEKVFLECVQDMDHENMFWYRQDPGLGLRLIYFSYDVKMKEKGDIPEGYSVSREKKERFSLILESASTNQTSMYLCASSSNPGPRREAQHFGDGTRLSIL.

This rearrangement joins TRBV30 to TRBJ2-5, with 7 bases matching TRBD1. J was trimmed by 9 bases and V by 0 bases; bases with no gene match: 7. Per germline, CDR1 GTSNPN and CDR2 SVGIG (reference sequence). The CDR3 has 13 residues. CDR3 residues: CAWSVRGRGSQYF. The DNA of the CDR3 is TGTGCCTGGAGTGTACGGGGCAGGGGGTCCCAGTACTTC.

V and J are TRBV6-5 and TRBJ2-7, with D possibly TRBD1 on 5 matching bases. The CDR3 runs to 14 residues. Germline V lookup: CDR1 MNHEY, CDR2 SVGAGI. Trimming shortened V by 2 bases and J by 0 bases, and 8 bases separated the two germline ends. CDR3 sequence: CASSYDSYSYEQYF. CDR3 in DNA: TGTGCCAGCAGTTACGACAGTTACTCCTACGAGCAGTACTTC.

V and J are TRBV5-1 and TRBJ2-3; D possibly corresponds to TRBD1 (6 bases). This CDR3 contains 14 residues. V was trimmed by 4 bases and J by 0 bases, leaving 9 bases between them. CDR1 is SGHRS and CDR2 is YFSETQ in the germline V gene. The CDR3 DNA is TGCGCCAGCAGCACAGGGTCTAGCACAGATACGCAGTATTTT. Amino acid sequence: CASSTGSSTDTQYF.

This clonotype was seen a few times. The chain is built from TRBV6-5 and TRBJ1-1; weak D call: TRBD1 (5 bases). The CDR3 totals 15 residues. V was shortened by 4 bases and J by 1 base, with 13 bases between the two germline ends. The germline V gene encodes CDR1 MNHEY and CDR2 SVGAGI. The CDR3 region has the DNA TGTGCCAGCAGTTCCCGGGACGGGCGGAACACTGAAGCTTTCTTT. It specifies CASSSRDGRNTEAFF.

This clonotype was observed a few times. V usage is TRBV7-9 and J usage is TRBJ2-7; 9 bases agree with TRBD2. V gave up 4 bases and J gave up 8 bases; unmatched junction bases: 6. The CDR3 has 13 amino acids. Germline-derived CDR1 and CDR2 are SEHNR and FQNEAQ (reference sequence). CDR3 residues: CASSSSGAEKQYF. The CDR3 DNA reads TGTGCCAGCAGCTCTAGCGGGGCCGAGAAGCAGTACTTC.

This clonotype was detected a few times. The chain uses TRBV29-1 and TRBJ2-5; D uncertain. The CDR3 is made up of 11 amino acids. The germline V gene encodes CDR1 SQVTM and CDR2 ANQGSEA. The V gene lost 5 bases and the J gene lost 2 bases, with 6 bases spanning the gap. CDR3 bases: TGCAGCGTTAGCAGACAAGAGACCCAGTACTTC. This gives the protein CSVSRQETQYF.

This rearrangement joins TRBV5-6 to TRBJ2-4, with D possibly TRBD1 on 7 matching bases. V shed 2 bases and J shed 1 base, with 13 bases lying between them. CDR3 length: 16 residues. The germline CDR1 and CDR2 sequences are SGHDT and YYEEEE. In DNA form, the CDR3 reads TGTGCCAGCAGCTTACCGACAGGGAGGGCCAAAAACATTCAGTACTTC. Protein product: CASSLPTGRAKNIQYF.

The chain recombines TRBV4-2 with TRBJ2-2; no definite D call. Germline V gives CDR1 LGHNA, CDR2 YNFKEQ. V lost 2 bases and J 4 bases, leaving 8 bases between the germline ends. The CDR3 has 14 residues. The CDR3 loop is CASSQLPTTGELFF. The CDR3 region has the DNA TGTGCCAGCAGCCAATTACCTACCACCGGGGAGCTGTTTTTT.

This clonotype was seen only a few times. V and J are TRBV9 and TRBJ2-7, with 7 positions matching TRBD2. This CDR3 region has 15 residues. The J segment lost 2 bases and the V segment lost 0 bases, leaving 5 bases of the junction unmatched. Looked up from germline, CDR1 is SGDLS and CDR2 is YYNGEE. CDR3 sequence reads: CASSVDGAGTYEQYF. CDR3 sequence (DNA): TGTGCCAGCAGCGTAGATGGAGCGGGGACCTACGAGCAGTACTTC.